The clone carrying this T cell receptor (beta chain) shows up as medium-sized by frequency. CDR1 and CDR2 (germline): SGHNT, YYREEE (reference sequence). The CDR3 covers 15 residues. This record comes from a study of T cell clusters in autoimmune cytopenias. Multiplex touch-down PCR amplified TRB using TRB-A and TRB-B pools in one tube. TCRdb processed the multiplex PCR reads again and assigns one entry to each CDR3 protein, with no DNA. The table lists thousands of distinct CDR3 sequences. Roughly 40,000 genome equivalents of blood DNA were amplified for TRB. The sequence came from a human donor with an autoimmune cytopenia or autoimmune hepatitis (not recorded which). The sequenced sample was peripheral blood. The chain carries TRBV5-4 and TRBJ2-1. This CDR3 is CASSLGGVSYNEQFF.